These 21 T cell receptor beta chains share one sample of origin, sequenced in a study of cytomegalovirus exposure and HLA in healthy donors. PCR involved 60 Vbeta and 13 Jbeta primers. Measured with immunoSEQ multiplex PCR; TCRdb has only the in-frame clones, and not every one. This sample has about 140,000 clones, with around 90% found just once. The sequenced sample consisted of PBMCs. These receptors all stem from a woman between 40 and 50 years old in good health and CMV-seronegative.

The chain couples TRBV5-4 to TRBJ2-6; D not resolved. The CDR3 has 16 amino acids. From germline, CDR1 is SGHNT and CDR2 YYREEE (reference sequence). The V end lost 3 bases, the J end lost 0 bases, and 10 bases lay between the germline ends. The CDR3 loop is CASSSHTSSGANVLTF. Here the CDR3 DNA reads TGTGCCAGCAGCTCCCACACCTCCTCTGGGGCCAACGTCCTGACTTTC.

A single count supports this clone. The chain joins TRBV11-3 to TRBJ2-1; 7 bases fit TRBD2. The CDR3 sequence is 16 residues long. V trimming: 4 bases; J trimming: 3 bases; junction bases outside the gene matches: 9. The germline V gene has CDR1 SGHNT and CDR2 YENEEA. CDR3 protein: CASSSGRLAVYNEQFF. The CDR3 nucleotides are TGTGCCAGCAGCTCTGGAAGACTAGCCGTCTACAATGAGCAGTTCTTC.

This chain joins TRBV28 and TRBJ1-4; the D gene is possibly TRBD1 (5 bases). V was clipped by 5 bases and J by 5 bases, with 18 bases between them. Germline CDR1 MDHEN, CDR2 SYDVKM. The CDR3 runs to 16 residues. The CDR3 sequence: CASSLMGGSVNEKLFF. In nucleotides, the CDR3 is TGTGCCAGCAGTCTAATGGGGGGGAGCGTCAATGAAAAACTGTTTTTT.

The chain uses TRBV28 and TRBJ1-1; 10 bases fit TRBD1. Germline trimming cut 6 bases from V and 6 bases from J; bases unmatched to any gene: 13. This CDR3 has 16 residues. The germline CDR1 and CDR2 sequences are MDHEN and SYDVKM. CDR3: CASRTGQGIRGAEAFF. The CDR3 coding sequence is TGTGCCAGCAGGACGGGACAGGGGATCAGAGGCGCTGAAGCTTTCTTT. Drawing the rest from reference TRBV28 and TRBJ1-1, the complete variable domain is DVKVTQSSRYLVKRTGEKVFLECVQDMDHENMFWYRQDPGLGLRLIYFSYDVKMKEKGDIPEGYSVSREKKERFSLILESASTNQTSMYLCASRTGQGIRGAEAFFGQGTRLTVV.

This chain links TRBV28 with TRBJ2-2; no definite D call. CDR3 length: 13 residues. With 6 bases removed from V and 5 bases from J, the gap between germline ends came to 10 bases. Per the germline V gene, CDR1 is MDHEN and CDR2 is SYDVKM. This CDR3 is CASSQTGTGELFF. In nucleotides, the CDR3 is TGTGCCAGCAGCCAGACCGGGACCGGGGAGCTGTTTTTT.

The chain has TRBV6-1 and TRBJ1-1, with TRBD1 matching over 9 bases. Germline CDR1 reads MNHNS; CDR2 reads SASEGT. There are 14 residues in the CDR3. Trimming removed 4 bases from V and 6 bases from J; junction bases left unmatched: 6. CDR3 in DNA: TGTGCCAGCAGTGCATACAGGGGGCAGGCTGAAGCTTTCTTT. Its translation: CASSAYRGQAEAFF.

The V gene is TRBV5-5, the J gene TRBJ2-7, with TRBD1 matching 9 bases. Per germline, CDR1 SGHKS and CDR2 YYEKEE (reference sequence). This CDR3 comprises 17 residues. With 3 bases clipped from V and 3 bases from J, the junction kept 13 bases outside the gene matches. CDR3 sequence reads: CASSSGQGGSFGYEQYF. As DNA, the CDR3 is TGTGCCAGCAGCTCGGGACAGGGAGGGTCATTCGGCTACGAGCAGTACTTC.

V and J are TRBV30 and TRBJ2-7; weak D call: TRBD2 (5 bases). V was shortened by 1 base and J by 0 bases, with 10 bases between the two germline ends. The CDR3 length is 14 residues. The germline V gene has CDR1 GTSNPN and CDR2 SVGIG (reference sequence). Here the CDR3 reads CAWSGTYSSYEQYF. CDR3 nucleotide sequence: TGTGCCTGGAGTGGGACTTATAGCTCCTACGAGCAGTACTTC.

This clone was observed a handful of times. The chain carries TRBV5-1 and TRBJ2-7; 10 bases line up with TRBD2. V shed 0 bases, J shed 2 bases, and the junction held 5 bases outside the gene matches. This CDR3 has 16 residues. The germline V gene encodes CDR1 SGHRS and CDR2 YFSETQ. The DNA of the CDR3 is TGCGCCAGCAGCTTGGTTCCTAGCGGGAGTCCCTACGAGCAGTACTTC. Amino acids: CASSLVPSGSPYEQYF. Full variable domain (remainder filled in from reference TRBV5-1 and TRBJ2-7): KAGVTQTPRYLIKTRGQQVTLSCSPISGHRSVSWYQQTPGQGLQFLFEYFSETQRNKGNFPGRFSGRQFSNSRSEMNVSTLELGDSALYLCASSLVPSGSPYEQYFGPGTRLTVT.

This chain links TRBV29-1 with TRBJ1-1, with 7 bases identical to TRBD1. The CDR3 runs 11 residues. J gave up 5 bases and V 6 bases, and 3 bases lay outside the gene matches. CDR1 is SQVTM and CDR2 is ANQGSEA in the germline V gene. The CDR3 reads CSVDRPTEAFF. CDR3 sequence (DNA): TGCAGCGTGGACAGGCCGACTGAAGCTTTCTTT.

The chain joins TRBV7-2 to TRBJ1-5; 8 nucleotides agree with TRBD1. Per germline, CDR1 SGHTA and CDR2 FQGNSA. V lost 1 base and J lost 2; bases outside the gene matches: 7. This CDR3 region has 17 residues. The CDR3 DNA reads TGTGCCAGCAGCTTAGTAGCAGGGGGCGATGGCAATCAGCCCCAGCATTTT. Amino acids: CASSLVAGGDGNQPQHF.

J is TRBJ2-3 and V is TRBV30; possible D gene TRBD1, 5 bases. V gave up 2 bases and J gave up 0 bases, with 18 bases separating them. From germline, CDR1 is GTSNPN and CDR2 SVGIG (reference sequence). This CDR3 is built from 17 residues. The CDR3 loop is CAWSRQWGTPSTDTQYF. As DNA, the CDR3 is TGTGCCTGGAGTCGGCAGTGGGGCACCCCCAGCACAGATACGCAGTATTTT.

The genes are TRBV2 and TRBJ1-2, with 8 bases lining up with TRBD1. Losses at the gene ends were 7 bases for V and 6 bases for J; bases not matched to a gene: 7. The CDR3 runs 13 residues. Germline V CDR1 and CDR2: SNHLY, FYNNEI. CDR3 loop: CASIRQGADGYTF. CDR3 sequence (DNA): TGTGCCAGCATACGGCAGGGGGCCGATGGCTACACCTTC.

This clone was found once. CDR3 DNA sequence: TGCGCCAGCAGTGAGCCCGATCCCGGGGAATGCAATCAGCCCCAGCATTTT. It is translated as CASSEPDPGECNQPQHF. This chain joins TRBV10-1 and TRBJ1-5; D unclear. CDR3 size: 17 residues. The V gene lost 2 bases and the J gene lost 2 bases, with 16 bases spanning the gap. Germline CDR1 and CDR2: WNHNN and SYGVQD (reference sequence).

The V and J genes are TRBV6-1 and TRBJ2-7; the match to TRBD2 covers 9 bases. The CDR3 extends over 15 amino acids. V shed 2 bases and J 3 bases; nucleotides not matched to a gene: 5. Looked up from germline, CDR1 is MNHNS and CDR2 is SASEGT. The CDR3 bases are TGTGCCAGCAGTGAAAGGCTAGCGGGAAGCTACGAGCAGTACTTC. This translates into CASSERLAGSYEQYF.

A single count supports this clone. J is TRBJ1-1 and V is TRBV6-6; 8 nucleotides align to TRBD1. CDR3 size: 12 residues. Trimming at V came to 8 bases and at J to 11 bases, leaving 10 bases not matched to a gene. Germline V gene sequence: CDR1 MNHNY, CDR2 SVGAGI (reference sequence). The CDR3 nucleotides are TGTGCCAGCGAAGAACCCAGGGGGCCCGCTTTCTTT. Protein: CASEEPRGPAFF.

V and J are TRBV23-1 and TRBJ2-6; TRBD1 aligns across 9 bases. TRBV23-1 is recorded as an ORF, its role being uncertain. The CDR3 runs 20 residues. V gave up 2 bases and J gave up 0 bases; unmatched junction bases: 11. The CDR3 DNA reads as TGCGCCAGCAGTCAAGGGCCGACGGACAGGGGAGTCTCTGGGGCCAACGTCCTGACTTTC. As protein: CASSQGPTDRGVSGANVLTF.

The chain carries TRBV5-6 and TRBJ2-2; D remains ambiguous. CDR1 is SGHDT, CDR2 YYEEEE, per germline. There are 14 residues in the CDR3. The V and J ends lost 4 bases and 7 bases respectively, with 14 bases between them. CDR3 nucleotide sequence: TGTGCCAGCAGCCCGGGTCTAGAGAACGGGGAGCTGTTTTTT. Amino acid sequence: CASSPGLENGELFF.

The genes are TRBV6-5 and TRBJ1-2, with TRBD1 as a possible D gene (5 bases). V lost 5 bases to trimming and J lost 6 bases, with 7 bases between them. This CDR3 region has 11 residues. Germline CDR1 and CDR2: MNHEY and SVGAGI. CDR3 region: CASSTGHGYTF. The CDR3 DNA is TGTGCCAGCAGTACAGGCCATGGCTACACCTTC.

This sequence joins TRBV5-1 and TRBJ1-4, with TRBD1 matching 12 bases. In germline, CDR1 is SGHRS, CDR2 YFSETQ. This CDR3 contains 17 residues. The V gene end was trimmed by 0 bases and the J gene end by 8 bases; junction bases not matched to a gene: 8. CDR3 nucleotides: TGCGCCAGCAGCTTGGGCGGGACAGGGGGCGACGGGGAAAAACTGTTTTTT. The encoded protein is CASSLGGTGGDGEKLFF.

The genes are TRBV28 and TRBJ2-7; D is ambiguous. CDR1 is MDHEN, CDR2 SYDVKM, per germline. The CDR3 sequence is 12 residues long. Trimming removed 8 bases at V and 4 bases at J, with 12 bases between. CDR3 region: CASLRGNYEQYF. CDR3 nucleotide sequence: TGTGCCAGCCTCCGAGGAAATTACGAGCAGTACTTC.